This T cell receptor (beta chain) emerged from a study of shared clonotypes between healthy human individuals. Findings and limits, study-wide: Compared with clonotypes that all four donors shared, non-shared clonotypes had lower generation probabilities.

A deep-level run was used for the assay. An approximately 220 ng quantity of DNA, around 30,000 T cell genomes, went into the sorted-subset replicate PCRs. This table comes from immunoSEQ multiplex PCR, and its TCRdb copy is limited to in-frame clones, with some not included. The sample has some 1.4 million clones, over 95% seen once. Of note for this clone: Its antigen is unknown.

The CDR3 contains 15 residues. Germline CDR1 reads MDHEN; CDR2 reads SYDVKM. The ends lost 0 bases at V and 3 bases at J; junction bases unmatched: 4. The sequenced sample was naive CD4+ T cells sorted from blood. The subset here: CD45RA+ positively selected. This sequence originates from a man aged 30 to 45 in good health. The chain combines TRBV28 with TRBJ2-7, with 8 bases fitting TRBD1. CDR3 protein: CASSLWATGVYEQYF. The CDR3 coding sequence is TGTGCCAGCAGTTTATGGGCGACAGGGGTCTACGAGCAGTACTTC.